One and the same sample provided the 9 T cell receptor beta chains below, sequenced in a study of control samples from healthy donors and cancer patients. Assay: immunoSEQ multiplex PCR; the TCRdb copy retains only in-frame clones and omits some. The table lists 95,000 to 150,000 clones, roughly 87% of them singletons. The sample consisted of blood. The receptor set was obtained from a man between 18 and 35 years old in good health.

This chain joins TRBV4-1 and TRBJ2-5; a possible D gene is TRBD2 (5 bases). Between the trimmed V and J ends, which lost 1 base and 4 bases, there was a span of 19 bases. The CDR3 is made up of 17 amino acids. The germline CDR1 and CDR2 sequences are MGHRA and YSYEKL. This CDR3 reads CASSQVRGEVSRETQYF. The CDR3 region has the DNA TGCGCCAGCAGCCAAGTTCGGGGAGAGGTCTCGCGAGAGACCCAGTACTTC.

This clone was found once. The genes are TRBV12-5 and TRBJ1-2; 11 positions match TRBD1. Germline V gives CDR1 LGHNT, CDR2 FRNRAP. V was clipped by 5 bases and J by 4 bases; unmatched bases: 15. The CDR3 runs 18 residues. The CDR3 DNA sequence: TGTGCTAGTGGTAGCGATGCCGGGACAGGGGGTCCAAGCTATGGCTACACCTTC. Its protein product is CASGSDAGTGGPSYGYTF.

The J gene is TRBJ2-7, the V gene TRBV28; D not resolved. Looked up from germline, CDR1 is MDHEN and CDR2 is SYDVKM. This CDR3 contains 13 residues. V was cut by 2 bases and J by 5 bases, with 10 bases left in between. CDR3 in amino acids: CASSLRFLHEQYF. CDR3 nucleotides: TGTGCCAGCAGTTTAAGGTTCTTACACGAGCAGTACTTC.

The CDR3 spells CASSLGNRGPGNTIYF. The DNA of the CDR3 is TGTGCCAGCAGTTTGGGTAACAGGGGACCTGGAAACACCATATATTTT. The gene calls are TRBV28 and TRBJ1-3, with 7 positions matching TRBD1. Germline assignment: CDR1 MDHEN and CDR2 SYDVKM. The V segment lost 3 bases and the J segment 2 bases; nucleotides outside the gene matches: 7. This CDR3 spans 16 amino acids.

This clone was observed a few times. The rearrangement joins TRBV6-1 to TRBJ2-3; D remains unclear. V was clipped by 3 bases and J by 6 bases, with 1 base between them. Looked up from germline, CDR1 is MNHNS and CDR2 is SASEGT. CDR3 length: 10 residues. CDR3: CASSDDTQYF. In nucleotides, the CDR3 is TGTGCCAGCAGTGATGATACGCAGTATTTT.

The chain carries TRBV28 and TRBJ2-7, with 10 positions matching TRBD1. Germline loops: CDR1 MDHEN, CDR2 SYDVKM. This CDR3 is built from 19 residues. The V gene end was trimmed by 1 base and the J gene end by 4 bases; junction bases not matched to a gene: 16. In nucleotides, the CDR3 is TGTGCCAGCAGTTTATTCGGGACAGGGGCCTCCAGCAGGACTTACGAGCAGTACTTC. Protein: CASSLFGTGASSRTYEQYF.

This sequence joins TRBV6-5 and TRBJ1-6; D not certain. This CDR3 has 14 residues. Trimming took off 8 bases at V and 7 bases at J, with 15 bases between the two ends. Germline-derived CDR1 and CDR2 are MNHEY and SVGAGI. The CDR3 loop reads CASALVEANSPLHF. CDR3 bases: TGTGCCAGCGCCTTGGTTGAGGCGAATTCACCCCTCCACTTT.

The rearrangement uses TRBV14 and TRBJ1-2; possible D gene TRBD1, 5 bases. The V and J ends lost 6 bases and 7 bases respectively, with 27 bases between them. The germline V gene encodes CDR1 SGHDN and CDR2 FVKESK. The CDR3 runs to 17 residues. The chain's CDR3 is CASSPQTYRDPAGGYTF. In DNA form, the CDR3 reads TGTGCCAGCAGTCCGCAAACTTACCGGGACCCAGCGGGTGGCTACACCTTC. Complete variable domain (other parts from reference TRBV14 and TRBJ1-2): EAGVTQFPSHSVIEKGQTVTLRCDPISGHDNLYWYRRVMGKEIKFLLHFVKESKQDESGMPNNRFLAERTGGTYSTLKVQPAELEDSGVYFCASSPQTYRDPAGGYTFGSGTRLTVV.

This clone was observed a handful of times. The V call is TRBV19, the J call TRBJ2-3, with 9 bases identical to TRBD2. The CDR3 is made up of 14 amino acids. V shed 3 bases and J 7 bases; nucleotides not matched to a gene: 5. Germline lookup yields CDR1 LNHDA and CDR2 SQIVND (reference sequence). In DNA form, the CDR3 reads TGTGCCAGTAGTATGGGGCTAGCGGGGAATACGCAGTATTTT. Translating it yields CASSMGLAGNTQYF.